Shown below are 32 T cell receptor beta chains from a single sample sequenced in a study of blood T cell repertoires in COVID-19. Some clones are missing from TCRdb's copy, which holds only in-frame ones; the method was immunoSEQ multiplex PCR. The table has fewer than 110,000 clones, more than 85% seen once; the top ten hold 6.2%. Sequencing was performed on peripheral blood. All receptors derive from a human donor in a cohort sampled during active COVID-19.

The chain uses TRBV27 and TRBJ2-3; D is possibly TRBD2 (6 bases). Germline V lookup: CDR1 MNHEY, CDR2 SMNVEV (reference sequence). Trimming removed 2 bases from V and 5 bases from J, with 14 bases in between. The length of the CDR3 is 15 residues. DNA for the CDR3: TGTGCCAGCAGTTTAAGCGCGGGGAACGTAGATACGCAGTATTTT. Residues: CASSLSAGNVDTQYF.

This chain links TRBV11-1 with TRBJ2-7; possible D gene TRBD1, 5 bases. Trimming took off 4 bases at V and 0 bases at J, with 16 bases between the two ends. Germline V gene data show CDR1 as SGHAT and CDR2 as FQDESV (reference sequence). This CDR3 has 16 amino acids. CDR3 sequence: CASSSRTHRSSYEQYF. The CDR3 region has the DNA TGTGCCAGCAGCTCGAGGACACACAGGAGCTCCTACGAGCAGTACTTC.

The chain is built from TRBV5-3 and TRBJ2-7, with TRBD1 identical over 9 bases. TRBV5-3 is an ORF, with its function uncertain. Trimming cost V 4 bases and J 1 base; bases outside gene matches: 6. This CDR3 is built from 15 residues. Here the CDR3 reads CARSARDRASYEQYF. CDR3 nucleotide sequence: TGTGCCAGAAGCGCGCGGGACAGGGCTTCCTACGAGCAGTACTTC.

The chain couples TRBV28 to TRBJ1-6, with 7 nucleotides matching TRBD1. The CDR3 spans 16 residues. Germline V gene sequence: CDR1 MDHEN, CDR2 SYDVKM. J was trimmed by 6 bases and V by 7 bases; bases with no gene match: 12. The chain's CDR3 is CASIGLRTGSNSPLHF. CDR3 bases: TGTGCCAGCATAGGTCTCCGGACAGGCTCTAATTCACCCCTCCACTTT.

CDR3 bases: TGTGCCAGCAGTTTCGAATTTGGACAGGCCTACGAGCAGTACTTC. It codes for CASSFEFGQAYEQYF. The chain links TRBV28 to TRBJ2-7, with TRBD1 identical over 7 bases. Looked up from germline, CDR1 is MDHEN and CDR2 is SYDVKM. The CDR3 is 15 residues long. V trimming: 3 bases; J trimming: 2 bases; junction bases outside the gene matches: 7.

This clone was seen only a few times. This chain links TRBV5-4 with TRBJ2-2; D gene ambiguous. The CDR3 consists of 12 residues. The germline V gene has CDR1 SGHNT and CDR2 YYREEE (reference sequence). V was clipped by 2 bases and J by 4 bases, with 3 bases between them. In nucleotides, the CDR3 is TGTGCCAGCAGCTTCTCCACCGGGGAGCTGTTTTTT. Translation gives CASSFSTGELFF.

The chain joins TRBV5-1 to TRBJ1-2; TRBD1 aligns across 9 bases. Germline CDR1 is SGHRS and CDR2 is YFSETQ. V shed 4 bases and J 4 bases; nucleotides not matched to a gene: 5. The CDR3 has 14 residues. The CDR3 bases are TGCGCCAGCAGCGAGGACAGGGGCGCCTATGGCTACACCTTC. The encoded protein is CASSEDRGAYGYTF.

The chain links TRBV19 to TRBJ2-5; tentatively, D is TRBD2 (7 bases). Germline CDR1 reads LNHDA; CDR2 reads SQIVND (reference sequence). The CDR3 contains 13 residues. V lost 3 bases to trimming and J lost 4 bases, with 9 bases between them. For the CDR3, the DNA is TGTGCCAGTAGTATTGGGGGGGCAGAGACCCAGTACTTC. Amino acid sequence: CASSIGGAETQYF.

This chain joins TRBV3-1 (or the pseudogene TRBV3-2) and TRBJ2-3; weak D call: TRBD2 (6 bases). With 2 bases removed from V and 2 bases from J, the gap between germline ends came to 11 bases. Germline loops: CDR1 LGHDT, CDR2 YNNKEL (reference sequence). The CDR3 is 15 residues long. Here the CDR3 DNA reads TGTGCCAGCAGCCAAACGGGGACTTTCACAGATACGCAGTATTTT. This translates into CASSQTGTFTDTQYF.

The chain combines TRBV9 with TRBJ1-1; 9 bases line up with TRBD1. CDR1 and CDR2 from the germline V gene are SGDLS and YYNGEE. The CDR3 covers 14 residues. With V trimmed by 3 bases and J by 1 base, 1 base remained unmatched. CDR3 loop: CASSAGQGNTEAFF. CDR3 DNA: TGTGCCAGCAGCGCGGGACAGGGGAACACTGAAGCTTTCTTT.

The chain joins TRBV7-6 to TRBJ1-5; D might be TRBD1 (5 bases). Germline V lookup: CDR1 SGHVS, CDR2 FNYEAQ. Trimming removed 0 bases from V and 4 bases from J, with 10 bases in between. The CDR3 loop spans 15 amino acids. The CDR3 region has the DNA TGTGCCAGCAGCTTAGCGGCGTCAGGGAATCAGCCCCAGCATTTT. It specifies CASSLAASGNQPQHF.

V is TRBV19 and J is TRBJ2-7; 8 positions match TRBD2. Trimming cost V 8 bases and J 7 bases; bases outside gene matches: 13. This CDR3 contains 14 residues. Germline V gives CDR1 LNHDA, CDR2 SQIVND (reference sequence). The CDR3 region is CASGPGGGLAEQYF. The CDR3 DNA is TGTGCCAGTGGCCCCGGGGGGGGGCTTGCGGAGCAGTACTTC.

This sequence joins TRBV18 and TRBJ1-3; D possibly corresponds to TRBD1 (5 bases). Germline lookup yields CDR1 KGHSH and CDR2 LQKENI. Trimming left V 0 bases short and J 0 bases short, with 9 bases between. The CDR3 is made up of 16 amino acids. CDR3 DNA: TGTGCCAGCTCACCACCGGGGCAGGTCTCTGGAAACACCATATATTTT. Its translation: CASSPPGQVSGNTIYF.

The J gene is TRBJ2-2, the V gene TRBV9, with 7 bases matching TRBD2. V gave up 0 bases and J gave up 1 base; unmatched junction bases: 3. The length of the CDR3 is 16 residues. Looked up from germline, CDR1 is SGDLS and CDR2 is YYNGEE. The CDR3, as DNA: TGTGCCAGCAGCGTAGCGGGGGGAGGGAACACCGGGGAGCTGTTTTTT. Its translation: CASSVAGGGNTGELFF.

The rearrangement uses TRBV18 and TRBJ1-5; D unclear. Germline V CDR1 and CDR2: KGHSH, LQKENI. Trimming removed 6 bases from V and 0 bases from J, with 15 bases in between. The CDR3 runs to 16 residues. CDR3 nucleotide sequence: TGTGCCAGCTCCCGGGGTCCCGGGGATAGCAATCAGCCCCAGCATTTT. This sequence encodes CASSRGPGDSNQPQHF.

Points on this clone: Different DNA sequences within this sample yield the same CDR3. V and J are TRBV9 and TRBJ2-3; D is perhaps TRBD2 (7 bases). Germline V gene sequence: CDR1 SGDLS, CDR2 YYNGEE. V dropped 7 bases and J dropped 6 bases, with 18 bases sitting between them. The CDR3 length is 14 residues. The CDR3 region is CASSLGGAGDTQYF. In DNA form, the CDR3 reads TGTGCCAGCTCACTTGGGGGGGCCGGGGATACGCAGTATTTT.

The sample holds one count of this clone. The J gene is TRBJ2-4, the V gene TRBV21-1; no check of the table's D call, TRBD1, against the DNA was made. TRBV21-1 is annotated as a pseudogene. This CDR3 comprises 13 residues. Written as DNA, the CDR3 is TGTGCCAGCAGCAAAGTCCAGTGGAACATTCAGTACTTC. This gives the protein CASSKVQWNIQYF.

The chain uses TRBV12-3 or TRBV12-4 and TRBJ1-1, with D perhaps matching TRBD1 (5 bases). V lost 6 bases and J 0 bases, leaving 8 bases between the germline ends. CDR3 size: 13 residues. CDR3 in amino acids: CASSRGMNTEAFF. The DNA for the CDR3 is TGTGCCAGCAGCCGGGGGATGAACACTGAAGCTTTCTTT.

V is TRBV11-2 and J is TRBJ2-7; D possibly corresponds to TRBD2 (5 bases). The V and J ends lost 0 bases and 3 bases respectively, with 9 bases between them. From germline, CDR1 is SGHAT and CDR2 FQNNGV. This CDR3 has 14 residues. The CDR3 sequence: CASSLDAGYYEQYF. CDR3 sequence (DNA): TGTGCCAGCAGCTTAGATGCGGGTTACTACGAGCAGTACTTC.

The rearrangement uses TRBV6-6 and TRBJ2-5; perhaps TRBD2 as D (5 bases). The length of the CDR3 is 12 residues. Between the trimmed V and J ends, which lost 5 bases and 7 bases, there was a span of 11 bases. Germline loops: CDR1 MNHNY, CDR2 SVGAGI (reference sequence). The CDR3 loop reads CASSGLERTQYF. The CDR3 DNA reads as TGTGCCAGCAGTGGACTGGAACGGACCCAGTACTTC.

The chain carries TRBV18 and TRBJ1-6, with a tentative D call TRBD1 (6 bases). The CDR3 has 15 residues. Deletions cut 5 bases from V and 0 bases from J, with 8 bases between. CDR1 and CDR2 from the germline V gene are KGHSH and LQKENI. The CDR3 DNA follows: TGTGCCAGCTCATTGGACAGCTCCTATAATTCACCCCTCCACTTT. It specifies CASSLDSSYNSPLHF.

The chain couples TRBV6-5 to TRBJ1-1; 10 nucleotides align to TRBD1. V gave up 6 bases and J gave up 4 bases; unmatched junction bases: 5. This CDR3 is 14 amino acids long. Germline CDR1 is MNHEY and CDR2 is SVGAGI. The CDR3 nucleotides read TGTGCCAGCAGCGGTGGACAGGGGGGCACTGAAGCTTTCTTT. It translates to CASSGGQGGTEAFF.

This sequence joins TRBV19 and TRBJ2-1, with D possibly TRBD2 on 5 matching bases. The germline gives CDR1 LNHDA, CDR2 SQIVND (reference sequence). This CDR3 region has 15 residues. Trimming took 5 bases from V and 8 from J, leaving 19 bases between them. The CDR3 loop reads CASSPQNPDGDEQFF. The CDR3 region has the DNA TGTGCCAGTAGTCCCCAGAACCCGGACGGGGATGAGCAGTTCTTC.

The CDR3 sequence: CSGDRVSHEQFF. Written as DNA, the CDR3 is TGCAGCGGGGACAGGGTGAGCCATGAGCAGTTCTTC. The chain combines TRBV29-1 with TRBJ2-1; 9 bases map to TRBD1. This CDR3 comprises 12 residues. Germline CDR1 is SQVTM and CDR2 is ANQGSEA. V was pared by 7 bases and J by 8 bases, with 6 bases of the junction left unmatched.

The count of this clone is one. The gene calls are TRBV5-6 and TRBJ1-1, with D uncertain. The V gene's germline CDR1 is SGHDT and CDR2 YYEEEE. The germline V and J ends were trimmed by 0 bases and 0 bases, with 9 bases remaining between them. The CDR3 is made up of 15 amino acids. The CDR3 reads CASSLGATLNTEAFF. The CDR3 bases are TGTGCCAGCAGCTTGGGTGCCACTCTGAACACTGAAGCTTTCTTT.

J is TRBJ1-1 and V is TRBV28; D unresolved. The CDR3 covers 12 residues. Per the germline V gene, CDR1 is MDHEN and CDR2 is SYDVKM. The ends were cut back, 7 bases at V and 6 bases at J, with 12 bases in the middle. The CDR3 DNA sequence: TGTGCCAGCACCATTCCTCCGGCTGAAGCTTTCTTT. It encodes CASTIPPAEAFF.

This clone was seen more than once but under ten times. This rearrangement joins TRBV7-8 to TRBJ2-2; D is possibly TRBD2 (5 bases). Trimming left V 3 bases short and J 5 bases short, with 7 bases between. Germline assignment: CDR1 SGHVS and CDR2 FQNEAQ. The CDR3 length is 13 residues. In DNA, the CDR3 is TGTGCCAGCAGCTTCGGAGGAACCGGGGAGCTGTTTTTT. This gives the protein CASSFGGTGELFF.

The CDR3 nucleotides read TGTGCCAGCAGCTCCGGTCCCCAGGGGGCCGAGGCAGATACGCAGTATTTT. Protein sequence: CASSSGPQGAEADTQYF. V is TRBV7-9 and J is TRBJ2-3; 8 bases align to TRBD1. Germline CDR1 reads SEHNR; CDR2 reads FQNEAQ (reference sequence). The CDR3 loop spans 17 amino acids. Trimming cost V 4 bases and J 4 bases; bases outside gene matches: 13.

The chain has TRBV27 and TRBJ2-1, with 11 bases aligning to TRBD1. The V gene's germline CDR1 is MNHEY and CDR2 SMNVEV (reference sequence). V was pared by 6 bases and J by 2 bases, with 0 bases of the junction left unmatched. This CDR3 comprises 14 residues. In nucleotides, the CDR3 is TGTGCCAGCAGGGGACAGGGGGCCTACAATGAGCAGTTCTTC. The encoded protein is CASRGQGAYNEQFF.

The gene calls are TRBV19 and TRBJ2-5; 11 bases line up with TRBD2. Trimming took 5 bases from V and 2 from J; bases not matched to a gene: 4. CDR3 length equals 15 residues. Germline CDR1 reads LNHDA; CDR2 reads SQIVND (reference sequence). In DNA form, the CDR3 reads TGTGCCAGTAGTCCCCTAGCGGGAGGACAAGAGACCCAGTACTTC. Residues: CASSPLAGGQETQYF.

V gene TRBV5-6 combines with J gene TRBJ2-7; D is unresolved. The germline CDR1 and CDR2 sequences are SGHDT and YYEEEE. V dropped 1 base and J dropped 7 bases, with 6 bases sitting between them. The CDR3 runs to 11 residues. The CDR3 nucleotides are TGTGCCAGCAGCTTGAATCTAGAGCAGTACTTC. Translating it yields CASSLNLEQYF.

The chain joins TRBV5-1 to TRBJ2-5, with 10 bases fitting TRBD2. Trimming cost V 0 bases and J 4 bases; bases outside gene matches: 15. There are 19 residues in the CDR3. CDR1 SGHRS and CDR2 YFSETQ come from the germline V gene. The CDR3 loop is CASSLAQQRGGPYGETQYF. The CDR3 DNA reads TGCGCCAGCAGCTTGGCCCAGCAGCGGGGGGGCCCCTATGGAGAGACCCAGTACTTC.